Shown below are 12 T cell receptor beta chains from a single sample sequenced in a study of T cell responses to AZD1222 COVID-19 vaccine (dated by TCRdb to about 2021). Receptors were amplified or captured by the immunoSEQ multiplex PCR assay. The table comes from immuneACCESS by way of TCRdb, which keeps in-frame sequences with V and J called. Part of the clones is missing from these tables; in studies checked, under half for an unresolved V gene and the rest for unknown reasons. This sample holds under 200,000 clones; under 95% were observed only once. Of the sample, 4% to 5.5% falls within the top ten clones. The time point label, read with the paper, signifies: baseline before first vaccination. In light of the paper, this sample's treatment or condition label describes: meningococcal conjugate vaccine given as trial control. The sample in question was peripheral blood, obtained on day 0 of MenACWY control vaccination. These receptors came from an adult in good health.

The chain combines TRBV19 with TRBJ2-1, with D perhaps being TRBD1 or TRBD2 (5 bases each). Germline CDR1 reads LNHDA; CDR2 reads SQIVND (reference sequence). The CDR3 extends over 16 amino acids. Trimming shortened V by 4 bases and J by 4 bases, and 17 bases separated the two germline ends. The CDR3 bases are TGTGCCAGTAGTACGCTATCTACGTGGGGGTACAATGAGCAGTTCTTC. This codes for CASSTLSTWGYNEQFF.

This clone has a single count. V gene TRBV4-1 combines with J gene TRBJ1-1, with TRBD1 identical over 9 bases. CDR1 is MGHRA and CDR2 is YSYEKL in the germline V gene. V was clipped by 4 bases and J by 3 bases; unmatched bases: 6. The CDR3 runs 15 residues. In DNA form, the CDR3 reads TGCGCCAGCAGCCGAAAAACAGGGGGCTACACTGAAGCTTTCTTT. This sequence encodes CASSRKTGGYTEAFF.

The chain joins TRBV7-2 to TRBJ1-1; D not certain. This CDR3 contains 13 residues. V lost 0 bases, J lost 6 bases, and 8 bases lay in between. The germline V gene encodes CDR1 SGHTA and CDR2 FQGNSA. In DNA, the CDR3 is TGTGCCAGCAGCTTAGCGGGCCAGGCTGAAGCTTTCTTT. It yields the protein CASSLAGQAEAFF.

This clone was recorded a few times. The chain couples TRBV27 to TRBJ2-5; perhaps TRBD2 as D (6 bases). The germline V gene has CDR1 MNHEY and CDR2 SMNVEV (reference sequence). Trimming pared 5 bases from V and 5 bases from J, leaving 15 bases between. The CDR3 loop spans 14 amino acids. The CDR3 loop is CASSLRGWLETQYF. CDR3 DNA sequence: TGTGCCAGCAGTCTTCGGGGGTGGCTGGAGACCCAGTACTTC.

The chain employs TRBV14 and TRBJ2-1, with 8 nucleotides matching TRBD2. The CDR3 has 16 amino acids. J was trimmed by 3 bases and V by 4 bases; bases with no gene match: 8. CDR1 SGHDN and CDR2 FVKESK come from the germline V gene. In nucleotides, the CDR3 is TGTGCCAGCAGCCTCCGGGCTAGCGGGCTCTACAATGAGCAGTTCTTC. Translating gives CASSLRASGLYNEQFF.

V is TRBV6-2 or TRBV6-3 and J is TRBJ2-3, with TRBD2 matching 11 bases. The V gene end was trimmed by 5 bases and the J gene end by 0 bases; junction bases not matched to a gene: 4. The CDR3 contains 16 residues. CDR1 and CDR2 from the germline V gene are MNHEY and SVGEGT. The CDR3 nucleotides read TGTGCCAGCAGTCGACTAGCGGGGCCTAGCACAGATACGCAGTATTTT. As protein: CASSRLAGPSTDTQYF.

The DNA of the CDR3 is TGTGCCAGCAGCGCGGAACGAAATGAGCAGTTCTTC. Its translation is CASSAERNEQFF. The V gene is TRBV7-2, the J gene TRBJ2-1; D gene ambiguous. V was cut by 5 bases and J by 7 bases, with 9 bases left in between. There are 12 residues in the CDR3. CDR1 and CDR2 (germline): SGHTA, FQGNSA.

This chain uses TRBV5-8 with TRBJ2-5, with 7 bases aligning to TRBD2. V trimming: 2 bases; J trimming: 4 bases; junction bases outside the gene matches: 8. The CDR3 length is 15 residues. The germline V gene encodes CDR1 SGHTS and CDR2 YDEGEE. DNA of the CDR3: TGTGCCAGCAGCTTTTCTCCGCGGGGGATAGAGACCCAGTACTTC. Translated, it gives CASSFSPRGIETQYF. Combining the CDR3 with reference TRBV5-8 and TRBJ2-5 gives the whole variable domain EAGVTQSPTHLIKTRGQQATLRCSPISGHTSVYWYQQALGLGLQFLLWYDEGEERNRGNFPPRFSGRQFPNYSSELNVNALELEDSALYLCASSFSPRGIETQYFGPGTRLLVL.

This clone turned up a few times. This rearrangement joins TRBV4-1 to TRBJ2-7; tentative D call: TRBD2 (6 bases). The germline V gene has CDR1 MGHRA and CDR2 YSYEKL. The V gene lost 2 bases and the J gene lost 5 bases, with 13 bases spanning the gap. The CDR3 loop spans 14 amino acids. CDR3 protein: CASSQLREVNEQYF. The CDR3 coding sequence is TGCGCCAGCAGCCAACTCAGGGAGGTCAACGAGCAGTACTTC.

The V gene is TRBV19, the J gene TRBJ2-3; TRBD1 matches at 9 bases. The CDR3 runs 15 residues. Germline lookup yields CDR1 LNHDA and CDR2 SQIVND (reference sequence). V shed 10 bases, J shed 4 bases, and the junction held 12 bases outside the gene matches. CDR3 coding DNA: TGTGCCACGACCCCGGGACAGGGTGTCGCAGATACGCAGTATTTT. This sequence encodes CATTPGQGVADTQYF.

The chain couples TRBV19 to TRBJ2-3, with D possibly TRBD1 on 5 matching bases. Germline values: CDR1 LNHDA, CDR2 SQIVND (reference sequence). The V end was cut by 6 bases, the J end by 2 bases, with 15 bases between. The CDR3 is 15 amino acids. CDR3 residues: CASRWGGRPTDTQYF. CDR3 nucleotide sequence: TGTGCCAGTAGATGGGGCGGCAGGCCCACAGATACGCAGTATTTT.

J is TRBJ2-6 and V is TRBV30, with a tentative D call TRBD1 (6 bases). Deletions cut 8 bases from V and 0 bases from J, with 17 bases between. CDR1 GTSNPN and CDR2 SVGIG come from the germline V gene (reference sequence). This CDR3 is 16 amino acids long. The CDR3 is CAAQPGHPSGANVLTF. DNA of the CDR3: TGTGCCGCCCAACCGGGACATCCCTCTGGGGCCAACGTCCTGACTTTC.